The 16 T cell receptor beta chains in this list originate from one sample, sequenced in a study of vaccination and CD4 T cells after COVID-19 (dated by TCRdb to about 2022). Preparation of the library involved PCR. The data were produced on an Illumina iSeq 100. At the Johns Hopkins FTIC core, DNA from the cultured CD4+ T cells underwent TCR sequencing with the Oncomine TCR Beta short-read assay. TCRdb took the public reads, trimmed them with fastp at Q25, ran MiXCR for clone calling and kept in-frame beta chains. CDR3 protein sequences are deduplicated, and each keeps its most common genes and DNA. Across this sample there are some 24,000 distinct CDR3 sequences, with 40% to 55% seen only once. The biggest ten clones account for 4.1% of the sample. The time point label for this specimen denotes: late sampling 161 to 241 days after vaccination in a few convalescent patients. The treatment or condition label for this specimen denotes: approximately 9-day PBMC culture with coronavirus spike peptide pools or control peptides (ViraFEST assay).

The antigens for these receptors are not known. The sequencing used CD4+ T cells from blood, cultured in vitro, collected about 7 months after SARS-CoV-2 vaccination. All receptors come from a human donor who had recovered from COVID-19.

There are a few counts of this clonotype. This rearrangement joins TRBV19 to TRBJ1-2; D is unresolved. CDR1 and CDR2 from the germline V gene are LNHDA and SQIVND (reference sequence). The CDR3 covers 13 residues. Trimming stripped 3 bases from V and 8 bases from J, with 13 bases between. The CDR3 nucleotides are TGTGCCAGTAGTATTGGTCGTCCCGGAGGCTACACCTTC. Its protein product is CASSIGRPGGYTF.

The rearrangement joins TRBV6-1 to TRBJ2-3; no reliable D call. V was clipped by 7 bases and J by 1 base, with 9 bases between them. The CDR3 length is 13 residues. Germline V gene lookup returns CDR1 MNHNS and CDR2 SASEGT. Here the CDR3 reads CASTKQGTDTQYF. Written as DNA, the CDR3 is TGTGCCAGCACCAAACAAGGCACAGATACGCAGTATTTT.

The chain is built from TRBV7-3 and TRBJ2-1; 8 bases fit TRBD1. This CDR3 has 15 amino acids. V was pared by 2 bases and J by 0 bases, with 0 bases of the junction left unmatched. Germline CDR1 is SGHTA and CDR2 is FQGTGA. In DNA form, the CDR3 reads TGTGCCAGCAGCTTAGGGACAGGCTCCTACAATGAGCAGTTCTTC. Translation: CASSLGTGSYNEQFF.

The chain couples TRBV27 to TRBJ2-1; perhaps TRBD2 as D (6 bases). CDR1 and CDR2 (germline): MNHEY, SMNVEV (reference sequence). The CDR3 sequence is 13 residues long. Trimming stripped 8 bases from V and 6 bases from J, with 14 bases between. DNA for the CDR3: TGTGCCAGCTGGAGGGCCCAGCCCAATGAGCAGTTCTTC. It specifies CASWRAQPNEQFF.

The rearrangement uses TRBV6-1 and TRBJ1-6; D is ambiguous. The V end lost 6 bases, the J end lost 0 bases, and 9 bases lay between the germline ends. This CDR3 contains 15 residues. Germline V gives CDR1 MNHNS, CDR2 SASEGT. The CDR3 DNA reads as TGTGCCAGCAGCCCCATGAGCTCCTATAATTCACCCCTCCACTTT. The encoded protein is CASSPMSSYNSPLHF.

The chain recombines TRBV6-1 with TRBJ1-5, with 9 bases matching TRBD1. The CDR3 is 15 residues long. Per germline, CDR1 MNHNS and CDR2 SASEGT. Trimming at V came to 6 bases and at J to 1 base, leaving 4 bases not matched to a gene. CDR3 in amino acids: CASSEQGASNQPQHF. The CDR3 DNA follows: TGTGCCAGCAGCGAACAGGGGGCGAGCAATCAGCCCCAGCATTTT.

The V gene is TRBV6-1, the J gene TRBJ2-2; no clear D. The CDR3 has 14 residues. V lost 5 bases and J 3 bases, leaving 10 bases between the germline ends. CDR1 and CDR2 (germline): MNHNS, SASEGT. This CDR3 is CASSNLGHTGELFF. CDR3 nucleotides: TGTGCCAGCAGTAACCTTGGGCACACCGGGGAGCTGTTTTTT.

The CDR3 sequence is CASSGTSGLNEQFF. The DNA of the CDR3 is TGTGCCAGCAGCGGGACTAGCGGGTTGAATGAGCAGTTCTTC. The gene calls are TRBV7-2 and TRBJ2-1; 12 positions agree with TRBD2. The CDR3 runs 14 residues. The germline V gene encodes CDR1 SGHTA and CDR2 FQGNSA. Germline trimming cut 5 bases from V and 7 bases from J; bases unmatched to any gene: 3.

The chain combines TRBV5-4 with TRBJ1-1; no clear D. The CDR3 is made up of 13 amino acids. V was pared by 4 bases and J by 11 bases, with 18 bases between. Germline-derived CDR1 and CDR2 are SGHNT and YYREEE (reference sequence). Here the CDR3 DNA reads TGTGCCAGCAGCCGAACCGGGAGGGCCGGGGCTTTCTTT. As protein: CASSRTGRAGAFF.

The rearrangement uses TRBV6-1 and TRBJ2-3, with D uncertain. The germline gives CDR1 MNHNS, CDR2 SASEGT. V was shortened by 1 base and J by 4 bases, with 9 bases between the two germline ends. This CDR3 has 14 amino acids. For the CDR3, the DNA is TGTGCCAGCAGTGAAGGGTTAGTCGCAGATACGCAGTATTTT. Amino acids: CASSEGLVADTQYF.

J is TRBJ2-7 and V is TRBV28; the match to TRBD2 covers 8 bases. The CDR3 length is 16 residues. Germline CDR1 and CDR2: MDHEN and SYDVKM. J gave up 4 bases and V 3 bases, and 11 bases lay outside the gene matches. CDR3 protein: CASSFDRLRGRYEQYF. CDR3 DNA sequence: TGTGCCAGCAGTTTCGATCGACTACGCGGGAGGTACGAGCAGTACTTC.

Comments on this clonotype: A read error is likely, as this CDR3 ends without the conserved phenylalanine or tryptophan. The CDR3, as DNA: TGTGCCAGCCGCAGTCGCACAGATACGCAGTATCTT. As protein: CASRSRTDTQYL. The chain links TRBV25-1 to TRBJ2-3; D is uncertain. The CDR3 sequence is 12 residues long. V lost 8 bases and J 1 base, leaving 7 bases between the germline ends. CDR1 is MGHDK, CDR2 SYGVNS, per germline.

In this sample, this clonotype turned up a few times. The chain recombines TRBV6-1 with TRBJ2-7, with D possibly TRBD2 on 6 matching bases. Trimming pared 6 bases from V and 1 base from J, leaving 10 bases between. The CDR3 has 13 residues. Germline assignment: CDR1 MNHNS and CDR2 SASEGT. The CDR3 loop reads CASSHRESYEQYF. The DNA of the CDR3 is TGTGCCAGCAGCCACCGGGAGTCCTACGAGCAGTACTTC.

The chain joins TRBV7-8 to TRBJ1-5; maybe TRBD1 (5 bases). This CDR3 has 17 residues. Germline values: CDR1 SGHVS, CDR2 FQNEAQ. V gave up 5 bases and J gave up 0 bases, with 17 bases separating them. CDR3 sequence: CASSAQIQENSNQPQHF. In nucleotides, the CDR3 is TGTGCCAGCAGCGCACAAATACAGGAAAATAGCAATCAGCCCCAGCATTTT.

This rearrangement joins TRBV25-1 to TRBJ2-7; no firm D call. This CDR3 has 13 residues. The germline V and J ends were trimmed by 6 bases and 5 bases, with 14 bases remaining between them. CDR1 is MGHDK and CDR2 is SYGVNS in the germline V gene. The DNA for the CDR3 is TGTGCCAGCAGCGTAACGGGCACCCACGAGCAGTACTTC. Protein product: CASSVTGTHEQYF.

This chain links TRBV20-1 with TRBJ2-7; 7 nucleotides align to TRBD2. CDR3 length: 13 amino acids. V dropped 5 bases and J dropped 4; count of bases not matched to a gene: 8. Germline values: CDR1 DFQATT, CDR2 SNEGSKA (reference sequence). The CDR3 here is CSAGGGGPYEQYF. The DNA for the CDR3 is TGCAGTGCTGGGGGGGGAGGGCCTTACGAGCAGTACTTC.